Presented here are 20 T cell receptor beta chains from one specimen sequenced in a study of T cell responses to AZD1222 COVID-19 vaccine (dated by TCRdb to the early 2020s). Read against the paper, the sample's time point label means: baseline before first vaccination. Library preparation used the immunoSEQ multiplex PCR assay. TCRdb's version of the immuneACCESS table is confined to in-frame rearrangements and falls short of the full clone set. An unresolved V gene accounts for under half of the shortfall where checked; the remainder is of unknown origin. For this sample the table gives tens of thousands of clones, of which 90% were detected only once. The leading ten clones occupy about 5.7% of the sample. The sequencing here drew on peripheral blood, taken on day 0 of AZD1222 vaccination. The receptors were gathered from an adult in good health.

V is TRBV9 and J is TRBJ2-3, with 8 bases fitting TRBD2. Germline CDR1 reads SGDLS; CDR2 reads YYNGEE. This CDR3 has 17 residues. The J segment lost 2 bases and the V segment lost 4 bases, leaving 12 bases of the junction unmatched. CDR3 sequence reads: CASSRRGSGAPTDTQYF. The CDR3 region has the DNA TGTGCCAGCAGCCGTCGGGGTAGCGGGGCCCCCACAGATACGCAGTATTTT.

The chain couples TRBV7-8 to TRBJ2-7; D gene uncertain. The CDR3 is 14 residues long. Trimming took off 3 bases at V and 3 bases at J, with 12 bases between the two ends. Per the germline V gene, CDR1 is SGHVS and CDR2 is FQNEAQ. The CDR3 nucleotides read TGTGCCAGCAGCTTTCGACTGTACGGCTACGAGCAGTACTTC. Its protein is CASSFRLYGYEQYF.

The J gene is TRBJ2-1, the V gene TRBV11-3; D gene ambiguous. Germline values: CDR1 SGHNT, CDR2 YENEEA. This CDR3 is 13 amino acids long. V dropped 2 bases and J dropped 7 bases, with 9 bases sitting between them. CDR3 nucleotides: TGTGCCAGCAGCTTAAGGCTATGGAATGAGCAGTTCTTC. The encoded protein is CASSLRLWNEQFF.

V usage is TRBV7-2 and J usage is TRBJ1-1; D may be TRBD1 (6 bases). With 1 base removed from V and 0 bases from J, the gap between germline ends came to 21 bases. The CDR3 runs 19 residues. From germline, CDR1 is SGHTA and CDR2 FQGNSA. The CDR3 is CASSLVGGPMRSLNTEAFF. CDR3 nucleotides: TGTGCCAGCAGCTTAGTGGGGGGGCCGATGCGGAGTTTGAACACTGAAGCTTTCTTT.

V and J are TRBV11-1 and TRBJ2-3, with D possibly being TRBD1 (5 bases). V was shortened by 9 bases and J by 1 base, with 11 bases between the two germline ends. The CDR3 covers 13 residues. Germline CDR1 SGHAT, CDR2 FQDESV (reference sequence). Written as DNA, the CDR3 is TGTGCCAGTAGGGGTTCTCGCACAGATACGCAGTATTTT. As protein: CASRGSRTDTQYF.

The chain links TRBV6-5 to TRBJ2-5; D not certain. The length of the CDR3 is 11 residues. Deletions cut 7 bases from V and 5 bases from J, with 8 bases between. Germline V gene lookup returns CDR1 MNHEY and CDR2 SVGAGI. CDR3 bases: TGTGCCAGCACACAGTGGGAGACCCAGTACTTC. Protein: CASTQWETQYF.

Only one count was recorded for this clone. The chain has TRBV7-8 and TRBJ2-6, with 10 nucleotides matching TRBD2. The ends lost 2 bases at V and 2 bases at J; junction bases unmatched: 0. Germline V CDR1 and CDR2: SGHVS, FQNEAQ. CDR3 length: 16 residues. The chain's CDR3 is CASSLLAGAGANVLTF. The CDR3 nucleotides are TGTGCCAGCAGCTTACTAGCGGGGGCTGGGGCCAACGTCCTGACTTTC.

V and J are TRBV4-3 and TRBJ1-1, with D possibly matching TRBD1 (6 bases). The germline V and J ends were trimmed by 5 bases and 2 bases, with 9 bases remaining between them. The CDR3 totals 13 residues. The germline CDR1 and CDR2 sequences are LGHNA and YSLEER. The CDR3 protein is CASSGGRNTEAFF. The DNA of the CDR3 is TGCGCCAGCAGCGGGGGGCGAAACACTGAAGCTTTCTTT.

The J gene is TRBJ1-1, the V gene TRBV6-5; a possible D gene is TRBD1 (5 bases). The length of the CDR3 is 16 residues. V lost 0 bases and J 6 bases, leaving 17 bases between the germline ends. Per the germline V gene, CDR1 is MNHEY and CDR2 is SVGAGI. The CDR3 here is CASSYSQEGLSAEAFF. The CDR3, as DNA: TGTGCCAGCAGTTACTCGCAAGAGGGGCTGAGCGCTGAAGCTTTCTTT.

In DNA form, the CDR3 reads TGCGCCAGCAGTGGAGGGTATGCAGATACGCAGTATTTT. Amino acid sequence: CASSGGYADTQYF. The chain uses TRBV5-1 and TRBJ2-3; D might be TRBD2 (6 bases). V lost 5 bases to trimming and J lost 4 bases, with 11 bases between them. The CDR3 extends over 13 amino acids. Germline CDR1 SGHRS, CDR2 YFSETQ.

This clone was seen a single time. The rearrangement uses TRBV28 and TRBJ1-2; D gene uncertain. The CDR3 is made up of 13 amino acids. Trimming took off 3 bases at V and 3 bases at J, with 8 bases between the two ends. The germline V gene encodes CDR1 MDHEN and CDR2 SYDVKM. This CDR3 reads CASSFSQDYGYTF. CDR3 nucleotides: TGTGCCAGCAGTTTTTCGCAGGACTATGGCTACACCTTC.

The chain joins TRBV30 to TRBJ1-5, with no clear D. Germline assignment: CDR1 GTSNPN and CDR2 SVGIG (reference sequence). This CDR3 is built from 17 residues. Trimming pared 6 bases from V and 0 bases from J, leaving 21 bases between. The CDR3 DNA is TGTGCCTGCTCGGCTGGGCGGACTAGAAATAGCAATCAGCCCCAGCATTTT. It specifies CACSAGRTRNSNQPQHF.

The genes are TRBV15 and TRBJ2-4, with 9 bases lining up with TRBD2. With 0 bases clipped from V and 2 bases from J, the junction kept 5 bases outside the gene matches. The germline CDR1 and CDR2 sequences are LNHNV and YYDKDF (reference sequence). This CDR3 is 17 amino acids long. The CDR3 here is CATSRDLRGGPKNIQYF. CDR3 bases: TGTGCCACCAGCAGAGATTTGCGGGGGGGTCCCAAAAACATTCAGTACTTC.

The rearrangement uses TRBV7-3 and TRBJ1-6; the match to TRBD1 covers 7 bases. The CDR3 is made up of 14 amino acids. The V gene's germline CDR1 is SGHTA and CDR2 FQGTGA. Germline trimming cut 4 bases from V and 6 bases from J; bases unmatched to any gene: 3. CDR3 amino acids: CASSSNRGNSPLHF. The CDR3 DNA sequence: TGTGCCAGCAGCTCGAACAGGGGTAATTCACCCCTCCACTTT.

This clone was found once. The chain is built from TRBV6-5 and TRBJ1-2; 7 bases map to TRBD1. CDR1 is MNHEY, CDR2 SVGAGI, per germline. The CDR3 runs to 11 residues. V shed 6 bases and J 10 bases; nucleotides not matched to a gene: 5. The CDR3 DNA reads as TGTGCCAGCAGCCTCGACAGGGTCTACACCTTC. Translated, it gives CASSLDRVYTF.

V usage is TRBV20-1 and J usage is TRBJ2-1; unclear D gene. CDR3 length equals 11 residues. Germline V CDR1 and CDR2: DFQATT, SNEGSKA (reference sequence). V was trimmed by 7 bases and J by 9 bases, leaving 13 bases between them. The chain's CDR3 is CSGTDYGEQFF. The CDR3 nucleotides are TGCAGTGGAACCGATTACGGTGAGCAGTTCTTC.

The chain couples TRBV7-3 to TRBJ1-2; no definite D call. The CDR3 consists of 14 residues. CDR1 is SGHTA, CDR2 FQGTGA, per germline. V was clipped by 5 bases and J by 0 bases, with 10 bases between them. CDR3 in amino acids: CASSASGTNYGYTF. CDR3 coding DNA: TGTGCCAGCAGCGCATCTGGGACTAACTATGGCTACACCTTC. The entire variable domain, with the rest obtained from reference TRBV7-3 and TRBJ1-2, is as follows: GAGVSQTPSNKVTEKGKYVELRCDPISGHTALYWYRQSLGQGPEFLIYFQGTGAADDSGLPNDRFFAVRPEGSVSTLKIQRTERGDSAVYLCASSASGTNYGYTFGSGTRLTVV.

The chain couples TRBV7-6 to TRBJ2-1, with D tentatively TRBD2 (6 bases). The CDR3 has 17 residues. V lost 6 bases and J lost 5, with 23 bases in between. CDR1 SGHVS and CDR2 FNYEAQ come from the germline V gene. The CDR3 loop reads CASRRTVRGGVDNEQFF. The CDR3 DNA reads TGTGCCAGCAGAAGAACCGTGCGGGGCGGTGTGGACAATGAGCAGTTCTTC.

CDR3 DNA sequence: TGTGCTACTTCGGGACAGAAAACTTCCTACGAGCAGTACTTC. Its translation: CATSGQKTSYEQYF. The rearrangement joins TRBV19 to TRBJ2-7, with TRBD1 matching 7 bases. This CDR3 contains 14 residues. From germline, CDR1 is LNHDA and CDR2 SQIVND (reference sequence).

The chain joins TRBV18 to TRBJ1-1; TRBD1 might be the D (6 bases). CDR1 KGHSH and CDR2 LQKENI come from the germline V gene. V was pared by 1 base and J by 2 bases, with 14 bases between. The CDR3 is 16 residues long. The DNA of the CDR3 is TGTGCCAGCTCACCACGTCAAGGGGGTATCAACACTGAAGCTTTCTTT. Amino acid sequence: CASSPRQGGINTEAFF.